These T cell receptor beta chains were read from a single sample in a study of T cells after posttransplantation cyclophosphamide. The protocol was immunoSEQ multiplex PCR, while the TCRdb copy is restricted to in-frame clones and leaves out a portion. The sample presents just under 7,500 clones, none singletons. This sample comprised PBMCs, obtained after allogeneic stem cell transplant with posttransplant cyclophosphamide. These TCRs come from a male patient aged 50 to 59 who received an allogeneic stem cell transplant from an unrelated donor, was CMV-positive, and had acute GVHD only. Some T cells may be provided by the graft donor. Each CDR3 is given with its conserved first and last residue. The D gene is left open where the match is weak. Clone size is stated in some rows and not others, as once, few, many or a class when expanded.

j_call | clone_size | d_call | v_call | cdr3_nt | cdr3_aa
TRBJ2-1 | - | - | TRBV11-2 | TGTGCCAGCAGCTTAGGGACACAATACACCTACAATGAGCAGTTCTTC | CASSLGTQYTYNEQFF
TRBJ1-1 | medium-sized | TRBD1 | TRBV10-3 | TGTGCCATCAGTGGGCAGGGGGCGCAGAAGAACACTGAAGCTTTCTTT | CAISGQGAQKNTEAFF
TRBJ2-7 | - | - | TRBV7-9 | TGTGCCAGCAGCCCCGGAGGGCCGTACGAGCAGTACTTC | CASSPGGPYEQYF
TRBJ1-5 | many | TRBD1 | TRBV15 | TGTGCCACCAGCAGAGCAAGGACAGGGCAAAGAGGCAATCAGCCCCAGCATTTT | CATSRARTGQRGNQPQHF
TRBJ2-1 | few | - | TRBV28 | TGTGCCAGCAGTGCCTCCAAGAGAGAGCAGTTCTTC | CASSASKREQFF
TRBJ2-5 | many | TRBD1 | TRBV5-1 | TGCGCCAGCAGCTCCGGGACAGGGGGAGAGACCCAGTACTTC | CASSSGTGGETQYF
TRBJ2-2 | many | TRBD1 | TRBV6-1 | TGTGCCAGCAGAGCCGGGACAGCGAACACCGGGGAGCTGTTTTTT | CASRAGTANTGELFF
TRBJ2-7 | many | TRBD1 | TRBV5-5 | TGTGCCAGCAGCTTGGATCAGGGGGCGGCCTACGAGCAGTACTTC | CASSLDQGAAYEQYF
TRBJ2-1 | - | - | TRBV4-1 | TGCGCCCGCAGCAACTGGTACAATGAGCAGTTCTTC | CARSNWYNEQFF
TRBJ2-1 | - | - | TRBV7-6 | TGTGCCAGCAGCTCCTCTACCGGGAGTTTTTACACTGAGCAGTTCTTC | CASSSSTGSFYTEQFF
TRBJ2-7 | many | - | TRBV28 | TGTGCCAGCAGCACTCAGGACGAGCAGTACTTC | CASSTQDEQYF
TRBJ2-3 | - | - | TRBV7-2 | TGTGCCAGCACCAAGAGGTCCCTGGCGGGAGATACGCAGTATTTT | CASTKRSLAGDTQYF
TRBJ1-5 | many | - | TRBV7-2 | TGTGCCAGCAGCTTATTGGAAGGACAAGGGCCCCAGCATTTT | CASSLLEGQGPQHF
TRBJ2-3 | few | - | TRBV9 | TGTGCCAGCAGCGGCGGGACTCGCCAGGTGGCAGATACGCAGTATTTT | CASSGGTRQVADTQYF
TRBJ1-5 | many | - | TRBV5-4 | TGTGCCAGCAGCTTGGCACCAGATCAGCCCCAGCATTTT | CASSLAPDQPQHF
TRBJ1-4 | few | TRBD1 | TRBV4-2 | TGTGCCAGCAGCCAACCATCCGGGACAGGGATTGAAAAACTGTTTTTT | CASSQPSGTGIEKLFF
TRBJ2-7 | few | TRBD1 | TRBV7-9 | TGTGCCAGCAGCTTAGCCGGGACAGGCCATATCGAGCAGTACTTC | CASSLAGTGHIEQYF
TRBJ2-5 | few | - | TRBV19 | TGTGCCAGATTCAGAGAGACCCAGTACTTC | CARFRETQYF
TRBJ1-2 | many | TRBD1 | TRBV4-3 | TGCGCCAGCAGCCAGACTCCGGGACAGGGGGCAAGAGGCTACACCTTC | CASSQTPGQGARGYTF
TRBJ2-7 | many | TRBD2 | TRBV27 | TGTGCCAGCAGTTGGGGGACTAGCGGGGTGCTCGAGCAGTACTTC | CASSWGTSGVLEQYF